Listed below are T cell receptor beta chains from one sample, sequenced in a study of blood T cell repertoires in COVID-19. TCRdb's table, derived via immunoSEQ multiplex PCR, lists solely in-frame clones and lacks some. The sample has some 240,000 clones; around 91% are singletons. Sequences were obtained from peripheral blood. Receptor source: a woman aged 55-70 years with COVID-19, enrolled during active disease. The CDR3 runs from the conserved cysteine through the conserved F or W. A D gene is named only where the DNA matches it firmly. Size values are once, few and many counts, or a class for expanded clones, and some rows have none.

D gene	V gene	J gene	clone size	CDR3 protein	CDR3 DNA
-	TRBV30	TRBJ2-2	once	CAWSVRVGTGELFF	TGTGCCTGGAGTGTACGGGTTGGCACCGGGGAGCTGTTTTTT
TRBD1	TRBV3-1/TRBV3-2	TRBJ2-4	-	CASSPPGQGAKNIQYF	TGTGCCAGCAGCCCACCAGGACAGGGAGCCAAAAACATTCAGTACTTC
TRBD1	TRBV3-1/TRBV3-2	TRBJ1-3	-	CASSQLGMGQGDGGNTIYF	TGTGCCAGCAGCCAACTCGGAATGGGACAGGGGGACGGTGGAAACACCATATATTTT
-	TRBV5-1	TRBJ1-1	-	CASRLIQENTEAFF	TGCGCCAGCCGTTTGATACAGGAAAACACTGAAGCTTTCTTT
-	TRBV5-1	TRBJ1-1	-	CASSFLAMNTEAFF	TGCGCCAGCAGCTTTTTAGCCATGAACACTGAAGCTTTCTTT
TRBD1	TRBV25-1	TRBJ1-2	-	CASSENRGYGYGYTF	TGTGCCAGCAGTGAAAACAGGGGGTATGGCTATGGCTACACCTTC
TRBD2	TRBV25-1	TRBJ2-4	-	CASSPLAGGKNIQYF	TGTGCCAGCAGTCCACTAGCGGGGGGGAAAAACATTCAGTACTTC
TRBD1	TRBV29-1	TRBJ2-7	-	CSVSDRGRYEQYF	TGCAGCGTTTCCGACAGGGGGCGGTACGAGCAGTACTTC
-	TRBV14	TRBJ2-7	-	CASSQGAGTYGQYF	TGTGCCAGCAGCCAAGGTGCCGGGACATACGGGCAGTACTTC
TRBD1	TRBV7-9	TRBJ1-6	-	CASSPTGSWTLHF	TGTGCCAGCAGCCCGACAGGGTCGTGGACCCTCCACTTT
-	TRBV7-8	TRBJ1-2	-	CASSLVGGNYGYTF	TGTGCCAGCAGCTTAGTGGGGGGAAACTATGGCTACACCTTC
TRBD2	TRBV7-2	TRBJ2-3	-	CASSPWGASGGVADTQYF	TGTGCCAGCAGCCCCTGGGGTGCTAGCGGGGGAGTGGCAGATACGCAGTATTTT
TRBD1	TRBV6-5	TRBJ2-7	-	CASSYLGQGNEQYF	TGTGCCAGCAGTTACTTAGGACAGGGAAACGAGCAGTACTTC
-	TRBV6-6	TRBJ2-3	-	CASSSQLDTQYF	TGTGCCAGCAGTTCCCAATTAGATACGCAGTATTTT
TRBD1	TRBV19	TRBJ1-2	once	CASSPTGGLPYGYTF	TGTGCCAGTAGCCCGACAGGGGGCTTACCCTATGGCTACACCTTC
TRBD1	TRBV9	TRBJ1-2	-	CASSATPGQVYGYTF	TGTGCCAGCAGCGCCACCCCGGGACAGGTGTATGGCTACACCTTC
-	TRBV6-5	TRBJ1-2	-	CASSTDPGTTYGYTF	TGTGCCAGCAGTACGGACCCCGGGACTACCTATGGCTACACCTTC
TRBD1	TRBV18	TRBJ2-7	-	CASSPLPGQGLEQYF	TGTGCCAGCTCACCACTCCCGGGACAGGGACTCGAGCAGTACTTC
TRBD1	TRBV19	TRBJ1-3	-	CASSIIQGHSGNTIYF	TGTGCCAGTAGTATTATACAGGGGCACTCTGGAAACACCATATATTTT
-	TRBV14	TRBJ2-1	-	CASSQGQGGYNEQFF	TGTGCCAGCAGCCAGGGGCAGGGGGGATACAATGAGCAGTTCTTC
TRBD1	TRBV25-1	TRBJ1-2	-	CASGRQGDYGYTF	TGTGCCAGCGGTCGACAGGGAGACTATGGCTACACCTTC
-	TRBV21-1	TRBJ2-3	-	CASSKPGGRPSTDTQYF	TGTGCCAGCAGCAAACCGGGGGGCCGCCCTAGCACAGATACGCAGTATTTT
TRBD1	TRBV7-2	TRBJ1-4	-	CASSLGGQGGEKLFF	TGTGCCAGCAGCTTAGGTGGGCAGGGGGGCGAAAAACTGTTTTTT
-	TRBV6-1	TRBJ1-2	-	CASSEGSGRYGYTF	TGTGCCAGCAGTGAAGGATCTGGGCGTTATGGCTACACCTTC
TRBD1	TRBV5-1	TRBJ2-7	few	CASSLDRGSYEQYF	TGCGCCAGCAGCTTGGACAGGGGGTCCTACGAGCAGTACTTC
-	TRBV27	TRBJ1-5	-	CASSSNQPQHF	TGTGCCAGCTCCTCCAATCAGCCCCAGCATTTT
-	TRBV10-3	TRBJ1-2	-	CAISESGGPGYTF	TGTGCCATCAGTGAGTCGGGGGGGCCGGGCTACACCTTC
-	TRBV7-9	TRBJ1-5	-	CASSLEQGGNQPQHF	TGTGCCAGCAGCTTAGAACAGGGAGGGAATCAGCCCCAGCATTTT
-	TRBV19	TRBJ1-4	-	CASSIGDEKLFF	TGTGCCAGTAGTATCGGTGATGAAAAACTGTTTTTT
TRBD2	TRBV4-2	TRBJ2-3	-	CASSLAGGTTDTQYF	TGTGCCAGCAGCCTAGCGGGGGGCACCACAGATACGCAGTATTTT
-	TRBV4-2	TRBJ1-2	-	CASSQDRGRDYGYTF	TGTGCCAGCAGCCAAGATAGGGGCCGGGACTATGGCTACACCTTC
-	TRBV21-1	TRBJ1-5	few	CASSKGGRQGQPQHF	TGTGCCAGCAGCAAAGGGGGGAGGCAGGGTCAGCCCCAGCATTTT
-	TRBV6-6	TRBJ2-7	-	CASSYSAGRSYEQYF	TGTGCCAGCAGTTACTCCGCGGGGAGGTCCTACGAGCAGTACTTC
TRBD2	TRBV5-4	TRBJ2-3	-	CASRPGGGTDTQYF	TGTGCCAGCAGACCGGGGGGGGGCACAGATACGCAGTATTTT
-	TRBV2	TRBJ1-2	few	CASTEEYRSYGYTF	TGTGCCAGCACTGAAGAGTACAGGTCCTATGGCTACACCTTC
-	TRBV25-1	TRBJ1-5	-	CASSEYGQPQHF	TGTGCCAGCAGTGAATATGGCCAGCCCCAGCATTTT
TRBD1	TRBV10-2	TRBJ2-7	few	CASRGQAGSYEQYF	TGCGCCAGCAGGGGACAGGCGGGCTCCTACGAGCAGTACTTC
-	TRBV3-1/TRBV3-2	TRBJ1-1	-	CASSQGVGGNTEAFF	TGTGCCAGCAGCCAAGGAGTGGGGGGGAACACTGAAGCTTTCTTT
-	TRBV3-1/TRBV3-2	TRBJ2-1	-	CASSQGEGSHNEQFF	TGTGCCAGCAGCCAAGGCGAAGGGAGTCACAATGAGCAGTTCTTC
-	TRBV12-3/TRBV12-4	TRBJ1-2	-	CASRDILGYGYTF	TGTGCCAGCAGGGACATCTTGGGCTATGGCTACACCTTC